These 20 T cell receptor beta chains were sequenced from one sample in a study of cytomegalovirus exposure and HLA in healthy donors. PCR primers comprised 60 Vbeta and 13 Jbeta primers. The method was immunoSEQ multiplex PCR; TCRdb's version includes in-frame clones alone and lacks a portion of them. This sample has around 99,000 clones; around 81% occur once, and the top ten carry less than 2.5%. The sample comprised PBMCs. The receptors originated from a woman aged 25 to 39 in good health and CMV-seronegative.

The V and J genes are TRBV20-1 and TRBJ2-7; 7 bases map to TRBD1. The V gene end was trimmed by 5 bases and the J gene end by 6 bases; junction bases not matched to a gene: 4. Per the germline V gene, CDR1 is DFQATT and CDR2 is SNEGSKA (reference sequence). The CDR3 loop spans 11 amino acids. CDR3 bases: TGCAGTGCTCACAGGGGCGTCGAGCAGTACTTC. Its translation is CSAHRGVEQYF.

This rearrangement joins TRBV9 to TRBJ1-1, with TRBD1 matching 8 bases. The CDR3 covers 16 residues. Per germline, CDR1 SGDLS and CDR2 YYNGEE. The J segment lost 5 bases and the V segment lost 3 bases, leaving 12 bases of the junction unmatched. The CDR3 loop is CASSAYLTGDGTEAFF. In DNA, the CDR3 is TGTGCCAGCAGCGCTTACTTGACAGGGGATGGTACTGAAGCTTTCTTT.

This clone was counted a few times. The chain is built from TRBV11-1 and TRBJ1-6; 7 bases fit TRBD1. In germline, CDR1 is SGHAT, CDR2 FQDESV (reference sequence). The V gene end was trimmed by 5 bases and the J gene end by 7 bases; junction bases not matched to a gene: 11. The length of the CDR3 is 16 residues. In nucleotides, the CDR3 is TGTGCCAGCAGCCGAAGCGGACAGGTTTTCAATTCACCCCTCCACTTT. Translated, it gives CASSRSGQVFNSPLHF. The full variable domain, completed using reference TRBV11-1 and TRBJ1-6, is EAEVAQSPRYKITEKSQAVAFWCDPISGHATLYWYRQILGQGPELLVQFQDESVVDDSQLPKDRFSAERLKGVDSTLKIQPAELGDSAMYLCASSRSGQVFNSPLHFGNGTRLTVT.

This rearrangement joins TRBV9 to TRBJ1-1, with D hard to call. The CDR3 totals 13 residues. CDR1 and CDR2 (germline): SGDLS, YYNGEE. The germline V and J ends were trimmed by 0 bases and 4 bases, with 7 bases remaining between them. CDR3 sequence: CASSVAQFTEAFF. The DNA of the CDR3 is TGTGCCAGCAGCGTAGCACAGTTCACTGAAGCTTTCTTT. The full variable domain, in which reference TRBV9 and TRBJ1-1 provide the parts outside the CDR3, is DSGVTQTPKHLITATGQRVTLRCSPRSGDLSVYWYQQSLDQGLQFLIQYYNGEERAKGNILERFSAQQFPDLHSELNLSSLELGDSALYFCASSVAQFTEAFFGQGTRLTVV.

This clone has a handful of counts. The chain uses TRBV5-4 and TRBJ2-7; the match to TRBD2 covers 8 bases. Germline trimming cut 0 bases from V and 6 bases from J; bases unmatched to any gene: 11. This CDR3 spans 16 amino acids. CDR1 and CDR2 from the germline V gene are SGHNT and YYREEE (reference sequence). DNA of the CDR3: TGTGCCAGCAGCTTGGACCGCAGCGGGAGTGCGCGCGAGCAGTACTTC. Protein sequence: CASSLDRSGSAREQYF.

This chain links TRBV11-2 with TRBJ2-7; D is uncertain. The V end lost 2 bases, the J end lost 6 bases, and 23 bases lay between the germline ends. CDR3 length: 17 amino acids. Germline V gives CDR1 SGHAT, CDR2 FQNNGV. The CDR3 is CASSLSDLTFISSEQYF. As DNA, the CDR3 is TGTGCCAGCAGCTTAAGCGACTTGACGTTCATTTCGTCCGAGCAGTACTTC.

This sequence joins TRBV30 and TRBJ1-1; weak D call: TRBD1 (5 bases). The CDR3 is 16 residues long. V gave up 0 bases and J gave up 1 base, with 15 bases separating them. The germline CDR1 and CDR2 sequences are GTSNPN and SVGIG (reference sequence). CDR3 bases: TGTGCCTGGAGTGTAAAGGGGCCATCAAGGAACACTGAAGCTTTCTTT. This sequence encodes CAWSVKGPSRNTEAFF.

Only a few counts were recorded for this clone. J is TRBJ1-5 and V is TRBV10-1, with D possibly matching TRBD1 (6 bases). Trimming shortened V by 7 bases and J by 5 bases, and 15 bases separated the two germline ends. In germline, CDR1 is WNHNN, CDR2 SYGVQD (reference sequence). The CDR3 covers 14 residues. DNA for the CDR3: TGCGCCAGCACCAACAGGGATAAGTATCAGCCCCAGCATTTT. Amino acid sequence: CASTNRDKYQPQHF.

This clone was picked up one time. The CDR3 loop is CSVGTSGRALEETQYF. CDR3 nucleotide sequence: TGCAGCGTCGGGACTAGCGGGAGGGCCCTCGAGGAGACCCAGTACTTC. The chain recombines TRBV29-1 with TRBJ2-5, with 16 bases that match TRBD2. Germline V lookup: CDR1 SQVTM, CDR2 ANQGSEA. Germline trimming cut 6 bases from V and 5 bases from J; bases unmatched to any gene: 9. This CDR3 contains 16 residues.

The chain carries TRBV5-6 and TRBJ1-1; D unclear. The ends were cut back, 4 bases at V and 1 base at J, with 11 bases in the middle. The germline CDR1 and CDR2 sequences are SGHDT and YYEEEE. The CDR3 has 14 residues. The DNA of the CDR3 is TGTGCCAGCAGCCCAGACAAAACGAACACTGAAGCTTTCTTT. It encodes CASSPDKTNTEAFF.

V gene TRBV11-3 combines with J gene TRBJ2-7, with D unclear. CDR3 length: 14 amino acids. Germline V CDR1 and CDR2: SGHNT, YENEEA. V shed 5 bases and J shed 3 bases, with 14 bases lying between them. CDR3 residues: CASSAHSTLYEQYF. Here the CDR3 DNA reads TGTGCCAGCAGCGCCCACAGCACCCTCTACGAGCAGTACTTC.

This clone was picked up a small number of times. The chain recombines TRBV28 with TRBJ1-1; D remains unclear. Germline values: CDR1 MDHEN, CDR2 SYDVKM. This CDR3 is 13 amino acids long. Between the trimmed V and J ends, which lost 7 bases and 11 bases, there was a span of 20 bases. CDR3 amino acids: CASTHGRVFGAFF. The CDR3 nucleotides read TGTGCCAGCACCCATGGTCGGGTGTTTGGGGCTTTCTTT.

J is TRBJ2-1 and V is TRBV28; TRBD2 aligns across 9 bases. This CDR3 region has 16 residues. CDR1 MDHEN and CDR2 SYDVKM come from the germline V gene. J gave up 6 bases and V 6 bases, and 12 bases lay outside the gene matches. DNA for the CDR3: TGTGCCAGCAGCGGGGCGGGAGGGCCTTCGGGCAATGAGCAGTTCTTC. Its translation is CASSGAGGPSGNEQFF.

The V call is TRBV5-1, the J call TRBJ2-7; 7 nucleotides match TRBD2. The length of the CDR3 is 14 residues. J was trimmed by 0 bases and V by 4 bases; bases with no gene match: 4. Germline-derived CDR1 and CDR2 are SGHRS and YFSETQ. CDR3 residues: CASSPRTSSYEQYF. The CDR3 DNA reads as TGCGCCAGCAGCCCCAGGACTAGCTCCTACGAGCAGTACTTC.

Comment on this clone: One end of the junction varies from germline; a read error may be responsible. V is TRBV7-9 and J is TRBJ1-1; 9 nucleotides align to TRBD1. The germline V gene has CDR1 SEHNR and CDR2 FQNEAQ (reference sequence). CDR3 length: 17 amino acids. This CDR3 reads CSSSPPFSGTGWTEAFF. The CDR3 DNA reads as TGTTCCAGCAGCCCGCCATTCTCCGGGACAGGGTGGACTGAAGCTTTCTTT.

The V call is TRBV4-2, the J call TRBJ2-7; D is possibly TRBD2 (6 bases). The CDR3 covers 15 residues. CDR1 LGHNA and CDR2 YNFKEQ come from the germline V gene. V dropped 5 bases and J dropped 1 base, with 15 bases sitting between them. The CDR3 is CASSWGVLGSYEQYF. The CDR3 DNA sequence: TGTGCCAGCAGCTGGGGGGTTCTGGGGTCCTACGAGCAGTACTTC.

The rearrangement joins TRBV6-5 to TRBJ1-1, with 8 bases identical to TRBD1. The CDR3 runs to 15 residues. Per germline, CDR1 MNHEY and CDR2 SVGAGI. V dropped 4 bases and J dropped 4; count of bases not matched to a gene: 8. CDR3 bases: TGTGCCAGCAGTTCCGTAGACAGGGGAAGCACTGAAGCTTTCTTT. It specifies CASSSVDRGSTEAFF.

This clone was picked up a small number of times. V gene TRBV5-1 combines with J gene TRBJ1-5; D gene unclear. V was cut by 4 bases and J by 3 bases, with 14 bases left in between. This CDR3 contains 15 residues. Germline V gene lookup returns CDR1 SGHRS and CDR2 YFSETQ. The CDR3 region is CASSPGPSPNQPQHF. The CDR3 bases are TGCGCCAGCAGCCCTGGGCCCTCACCCAATCAGCCCCAGCATTTT.

This sequence joins TRBV6-6 and TRBJ2-2, with 10 bases lining up with TRBD1. Germline CDR1 and CDR2: MNHNY and SVGAGI (reference sequence). Losses at the gene ends were 6 bases for V and 6 bases for J; bases not matched to a gene: 7. This CDR3 comprises 15 residues. The CDR3 DNA follows: TGTGCCAGCAGCCCTTACGGACAGGGGGCCGGGGAGCTGTTTTTT. This gives the protein CASSPYGQGAGELFF.

V usage is TRBV7-6 and J usage is TRBJ2-1, with 10 bases aligning to TRBD1. Germline V lookup: CDR1 SGHVS, CDR2 FNYEAQ. Trimming at V came to 5 bases and at J to 4 bases, leaving 5 bases not matched to a gene. This CDR3 is 15 amino acids long. CDR3 protein: CASSPGQGMYNEQFF. The CDR3 DNA is TGTGCCAGCAGCCCGGGACAGGGGATGTACAATGAGCAGTTCTTC.